This TCR beta chain stems from a study of blood T cell repertoires in COVID-19. The repertoire was sequenced with immunoSEQ multiplex PCR; TCRdb's copy has only in-frame clones and lacks some. Among 55,000 to 65,000 clones, 65% to 80% were seen once, and the ten largest hold approximately 3.5%. This CDR3 region has 15 residues. V was pared by 4 bases and J by 5 bases, with 6 bases of the junction left unmatched. Looked up from germline, CDR1 is SGHTA and CDR2 is FQGNSA. The receptor comes from a man aged 60 to 75 with acute or convalescent COVID-19. The chain couples TRBV7-2 to TRBJ1-5, with 9 bases fitting TRBD1. Sequenced input: peripheral blood. In DNA, the CDR3 is TGTGCCAGCAGCTCCGGGACAGGGAGCGATCAGCCCCAGCATTTT. Its translation: CASSSGTGSDQPQHF. The full variable domain, completed using reference TRBV7-2 and TRBJ1-5, is GAGVSQSPSNKVTEKGKDVELRCDPISGHTALYWYRQSLGQGLEFLIYFQGNSAPDKSGLPSDRFSAERTGGSVSTLTIQRTQQEDSAVYLCASSSGTGSDQPQHFGDGTRLSIL.